This passage covers 8 T cell receptor beta chains from one sample sequenced in a study of blood T cell repertoires in COVID-19. Clones were sequenced by immunoSEQ multiplex PCR, and TCRdb holds only the in-frame ones, with some missing. The sample gives under 250,000 clones, more than 70% of which show up once; around 2.9% is in the top ten. Sequencing was done on a sample of peripheral blood. These TCRs come from a woman aged 60-75 years with acute or convalescent COVID-19.

The chain carries TRBV10-3 and TRBJ1-2, with D possibly being TRBD1 (6 bases). Germline assignment: CDR1 ENHRY and CDR2 SYGVKD. The CDR3 contains 15 residues. V dropped 3 bases and J dropped 3 bases, with 14 bases sitting between them. CDR3 sequence (DNA): TGTGCCATCAGTGATCCTGGGACAAAAGACTATGGCTACACCTTC. Its protein is CAISDPGTKDYGYTF.

Comments on this clone: Other DNA sequences in the sample encode the same CDR3. The rearrangement joins TRBV30 to TRBJ1-1, with unresolved D. V lost 0 bases, J lost 1 base, and 9 bases lay in between. This CDR3 has 14 residues. Germline CDR1 and CDR2: GTSNPN and SVGIG (reference sequence). In DNA form, the CDR3 reads TGTGCCTGGAGTGTAGGTCGAGGGAACACTGAAGCTTTCTTT. Translated, it gives CAWSVGRGNTEAFF.

The chain is built from TRBV5-1 and TRBJ1-5; the D gene is possibly TRBD1 (5 bases). Trimming pared 5 bases from V and 4 bases from J, leaving 16 bases between. Germline assignment: CDR1 SGHRS and CDR2 YFSETQ. This CDR3 region has 15 residues. CDR3 residues: CASSYTGIGNQPQHF. CDR3 DNA: TGCGCCAGCAGTTATACAGGAATAGGGAATCAGCCCCAGCATTTT.

The chain is built from TRBV18 and TRBJ2-5, with D perhaps matching TRBD2 (5 bases). CDR3 length: 15 residues. Deletions cut 5 bases from V and 4 bases from J, with 17 bases between. Germline lookup yields CDR1 KGHSH and CDR2 LQKENI. The CDR3 here is CASSESVSGGETQYF. The CDR3 DNA sequence: TGTGCCAGCTCAGAGTCCGTAAGCGGCGGAGAGACCCAGTACTTC.

The rearrangement joins TRBV4-3 to TRBJ2-7; 12 bases map to TRBD2. The CDR3 has 15 amino acids. J was trimmed by 4 bases and V by 2 bases; bases with no gene match: 3. The germline gives CDR1 LGHNA, CDR2 YSLEER. This CDR3 is CASSQFTSGRYEQYF. DNA of the CDR3: TGCGCCAGCAGCCAATTTACTAGCGGGAGGTACGAGCAGTACTTC.

The chain recombines TRBV18 with TRBJ1-4, with D perhaps matching TRBD1 (5 bases). This CDR3 contains 14 residues. Germline lookup yields CDR1 KGHSH and CDR2 LQKENI. Trimming pared 2 bases from V and 8 bases from J, leaving 12 bases between. CDR3: CASSPRQIEEKLFF. For the CDR3, the DNA is TGTGCCAGCTCACCAAGACAGATAGAGGAAAAACTGTTTTTT.

The chain couples TRBV3-1 (or the pseudogene TRBV3-2) to TRBJ1-2, with 8 bases that match TRBD1. V lost 4 bases and J lost 0; bases outside the gene matches: 1. This CDR3 has 14 residues. Germline V gene lookup returns CDR1 LGHDT and CDR2 YNNKEL (reference sequence). The CDR3 DNA reads as TGTGCCAGCAGCCCACAGGGGGCTAACTATGGCTACACCTTC. Its translation: CASSPQGANYGYTF.

The chain links TRBV19 to TRBJ1-5; D remains unclear. CDR1 and CDR2 (germline): LNHDA, SQIVND (reference sequence). The length of the CDR3 is 15 residues. V lost 7 bases to trimming and J lost 7 bases, with 20 bases between them. The CDR3 coding sequence is TGTGCCAGTACCTTGAAAGCGGGGAGGAGGCAGCCCCAGCATTTT. Amino acids: CASTLKAGRRQPQHF.